The TCR beta chain under discussion was sequenced for a study (dated by TCRdb to 2013 to 2016). Some background on the complete study: Whether tumor-infiltrating Tregs in breast cancer are recruited from blood Tregs or converted in situ from other CD4+ T cell subsets was tested. General conclusions and limits of the study: The validation in the larger cohort was limited to a single TCR beta V-J rearrangement instead of whole repertoires. Tumor-infiltrating Treg TCR alpha and beta sequences overlapped most with tumor naive CD4+ T cells, then with blood naive CD4+ T cells. The TCR gene usage of tumor memory CD4+ T cells clustered together with blood and lymph node memory CD4+ cells and with lymph node naive CD4+ cells.

CD4+CD45RO+CD25- cells were isolated as memory CD4+ T cells. Tregs, naive and memory CD4+ T cells from tumor, blood and ipsilateral draining lymph nodes of five or six breast cancer patients underwent full-length TCR alpha and beta sequencing. Tumor tissue and lymph nodes obtained from ipsilateral axillary dissection were perfused with PBS, minced and then digested with collagenase I and hyaluronidase. Ficoll density gradient centrifugation was used to isolate mononuclear cells from lymph nodes or from approximately 50 ml of peripheral blood. Sorted cell populations were confirmed by FACS to exceed 90% purity. As to this clonotype: This clone's antigen is unknown. Within one base of it there is no much larger clone, and no base qualities were kept.

Taken from the germline V gene, the CDR1 and CDR2 loops are SGHTA and FQGNSA. The germline ends are 14 bases apart after V is trimmed by 3 bases and J by 6 bases. The CDR3, cysteine through phenylalanine, is 14 amino acids long. Here the CDR3 DNA is all that survives: 42 bases in frame from base 1. Full-length TCR variable regions were amplified by 5' RACE PCR with constant-region reverse primers, and semi-nested PCR with Nested Universal Primer A was subsequently performed. Using the ReliaPrep RNA Cell Miniprep System, total RNA was extracted, and the SMARTer RACE 5'/3' Kit was then used to reverse transcribe the RNA into 5'RACE-ready cDNA. Full-length TCR alpha and beta libraries were barcoded with multiplex adaptors and sequenced on an Illumina MiSeq. Processing in the source paper ran as follows. Sequencing data were pooled across the five patients for each of nine subset-tissue groups and compared by unsupervised clustering of TCR gene usage. The Morisita-Horn index was used to calculate repertoire similarity, with shared sequences weighted according to their contribution to each repertoire. TCRdb cleaned the public reads at Q25 with fastp, built clones with MiXCR and kept in-frame beta chains. Every CDR3 protein is listed once, alongside the most common genes and DNA of its rows. TCRdb, not the original authors, processed these V and J calls. This sample gives 55,000 to 80,000 distinct CDR3 sequences in total; 20% to 25% of them show up just once. The top ten hold over 2.5% of the sample.

Sample: memory CD4+ T cells sorted from a lymph node. Interpreted using the paper, the cell subset or site label stands for: memory CD4+ T cells, CD4+CD45RO+CD25-. The sequence came from a female donor with breast cancer. Rearrangement joined TRBV7-2 to TRBJ1-2; the D segment could be TRBD1, given 6 matching bases. The nucleotide sequence is TGTGCCAGCAGCTTGAGGGGGGCGAAGGATGGCTACACCTTC. This codes for CASSLRGAKDGYTF.